This T cell receptor beta chain derives from a study of radiotherapy plus CTLA-4 blockade in lung cancer. The study, taken as a whole, reports: Clones of tumor-derived TCRs expanded in blood after radiotherapy plus ipilimumab.

Germline loops: CDR1 SGHRS, CDR2 YFSETQ. This CDR3 is 13 amino acids long. Trimming cost V 4 bases and J 7 bases, with 14 bases left between them. The assay was immunoSEQ multiplex PCR, and TCRdb's table has in-frame clones only and misses some. The sample yields 45,000 or so clones, around 76% seen once. For this clone: The antigen is undetermined.

This receptor was taken from a human donor with non-small cell lung cancer who had stable disease on radiotherapy plus ipilimumab. The source was peripheral blood, collected from a patient treated with radiotherapy plus ipilimumab. V and J are TRBV5-1 and TRBJ1-1; D is perhaps TRBD1 (5 bases). The CDR3 sequence: CASSRDWGLEAFF. DNA of the CDR3: TGCGCCAGCAGCAGGGACTGGGGACTTGAAGCTTTCTTT.